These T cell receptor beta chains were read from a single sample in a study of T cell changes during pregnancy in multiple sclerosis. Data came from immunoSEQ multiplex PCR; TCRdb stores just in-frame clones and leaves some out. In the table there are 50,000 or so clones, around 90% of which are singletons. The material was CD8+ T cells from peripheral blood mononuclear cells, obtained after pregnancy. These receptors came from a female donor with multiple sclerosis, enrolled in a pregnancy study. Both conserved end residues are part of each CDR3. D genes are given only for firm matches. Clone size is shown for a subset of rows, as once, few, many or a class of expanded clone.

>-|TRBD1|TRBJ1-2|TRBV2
TGTGCCAGCCTCGACAGGGTAGGAGCTAACTATGGCTACACCTTC
CASLDRVGANYGYTF
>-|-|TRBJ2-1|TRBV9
TGTGCCAGCAGCGACCCCGGCGAGGGGGGGCCGGGCAATGAGCAGTTCTTC
CASSDPGEGGPGNEQFF
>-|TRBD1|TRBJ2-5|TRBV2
TGTGCCAGCAGTGAAAAGCCCCGGGACAGGGACCCGACCCAGTACTTC
CASSEKPRDRDPTQYF
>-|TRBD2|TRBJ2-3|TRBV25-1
TGTGCCAGCAGTGAAGCGGGGGGAGCAGATACGCAGTATTTT
CASSEAGGADTQYF
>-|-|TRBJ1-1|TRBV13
TGTGCCAGCAGCCCCACCGGCTGGGGCGGCAGAACTGAAGCTTTCTTT
CASSPTGWGGRTEAFF
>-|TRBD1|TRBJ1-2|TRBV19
TGTGCCAGTAGTCCACAACGGGACAGCTTCTATGGCTACACCTTC
CASSPQRDSFYGYTF
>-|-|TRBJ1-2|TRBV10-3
TGTGCCATCAGCCCCCGACAGGTCCTTAACTATGGCTACACCTTC
CAISPRQVLNYGYTF
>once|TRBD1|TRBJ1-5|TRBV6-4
TGTGCCAGCAGTGACTCGACCCCGGGACAGCCTAAGGAACTACACCATAGCAATCAGCCCCAGCATTTT
CASSDSTPGQPKELHHSNQPQHF
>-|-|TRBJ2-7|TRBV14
TGTGCCAGCAGCCAAAGCGCGGGGAGCTCCTACGAGCAGTACTTC
CASSQSAGSSYEQYF
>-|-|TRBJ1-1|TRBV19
TGTGCCAGTAGTAAGGGCCGACAGACCCTGAACACTGAAGCTTTCTTT
CASSKGRQTLNTEAFF
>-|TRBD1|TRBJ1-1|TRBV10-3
TGTGCCATCAGTGAAACAGGGGAGAACACTGAAGCTTTCTTT
CAISETGENTEAFF
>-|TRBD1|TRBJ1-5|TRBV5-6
TGTGCCAGCAGCTTGGGCGGGACAGCTAGCAATCAGCCCCAGCATTTT
CASSLGGTASNQPQHF
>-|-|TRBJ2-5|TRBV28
TGTGCCAGCAACATAAAAGAGACCCAGTACTTC
CASNIKETQYF
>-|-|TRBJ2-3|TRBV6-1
TGTGCCAGCAGTGAAGTTTACACAGATACGCAGTATTTT
CASSEVYTDTQYF
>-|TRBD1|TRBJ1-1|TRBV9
TGTGCCAGCAGCACAGGGGGCTGGGCTGAAGCTTTCTTT
CASSTGGWAEAFF
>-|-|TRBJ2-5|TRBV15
TGTGCCACCAGCAGAGATGGGGCCCACGGGCTTGGGTATGGCTTACAAGAGACCCAGTACTTC
CATSRDGAHGLGYGLQETQYF
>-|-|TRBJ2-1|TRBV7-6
TGTGCCAGCAGCCTGAGTCCCTACAATGAGCAGTTCTTC
CASSLSPYNEQFF
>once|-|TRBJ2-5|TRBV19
TGTGCCAGTAGTCCACAGAGCCAAGAGACCCAGTACTTC
CASSPQSQETQYF
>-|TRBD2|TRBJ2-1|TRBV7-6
TGTGCCAGCAGCTTAGAAAGCGGGGGGCGGACGCATGAGCAGTTCTTC
CASSLESGGRTHEQFF
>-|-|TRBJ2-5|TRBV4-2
TGTGCCAGCAGCCTGGCGACAGGTGGAAGCCAAGAGACCCAGTACTTC
CASSLATGGSQETQYF
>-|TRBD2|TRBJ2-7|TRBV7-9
TGTGCCAGCAGCTTAAGCGGGGTCCCCTCCTACGAGCAGTACTTC
CASSLSGVPSYEQYF
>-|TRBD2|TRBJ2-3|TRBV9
TGTGCCAGCGGTCGGGCGGGGGGGCCGGATACGCAGTATTTT
CASGRAGGPDTQYF
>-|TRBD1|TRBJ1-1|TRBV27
TGTGCCAGCAGTTTAGCACAGGGGGCGGGGACTGAAGCTTTCTTT
CASSLAQGAGTEAFF
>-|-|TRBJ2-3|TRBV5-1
TGCGCCAGCAGCTTGGCCGGTTTCACAGATACGCAGTATTTT
CASSLAGFTDTQYF
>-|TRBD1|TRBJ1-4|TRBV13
TGTGCCAGAGGGACAGCCTTAAAGGAAAAACTGTTTTTT
CARGTALKEKLFF
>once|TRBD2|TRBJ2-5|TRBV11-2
TGTGCCAGCAGCAGACTAGCGGGGGGAATGGAGACCCAGTACTTC
CASSRLAGGMETQYF
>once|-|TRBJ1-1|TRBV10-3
TGTGCCATCAGCCGGACAGTGAACACTGAAGCTTTCTTT
CAISRTVNTEAFF
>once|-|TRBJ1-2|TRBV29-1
TGCAGCGTTTCGGGGGGGGCTTCCCCGAACTATGGCTACACCTTC
CSVSGGASPNYGYTF
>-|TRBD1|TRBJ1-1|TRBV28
TGTGCCAGCAGTCACCCACAGGGGGTGAACACTGAAGCTTTCTTT
CASSHPQGVNTEAFF
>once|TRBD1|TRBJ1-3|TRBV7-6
TGTGCCAGCAGCTCGGGACAGGGGGCGCCGGGAAACACCATATATTTT
CASSSGQGAPGNTIYF
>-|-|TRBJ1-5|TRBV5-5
TGTGCCAGCAGCTTGGCCTCCGGGGTCGATAATCAGCCCCAGCATTTT
CASSLASGVDNQPQHF
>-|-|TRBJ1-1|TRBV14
TGTGCCAGCAGCTTACTTGGGGCTCTAAACACTGAAGCTTTCTTT
CASSLLGALNTEAFF
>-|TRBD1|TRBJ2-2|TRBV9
TGTGCCAGCAGCGGGACAGGGGTGGCCGGGGAGCTGTTTTTT
CASSGTGVAGELFF
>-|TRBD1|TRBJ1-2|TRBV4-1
TGCGCCAGCAGCCAAGCCCAGTTAAGTGACAGGGAATTTAGCTATGGCTACACCTTC
CASSQAQLSDREFSYGYTF
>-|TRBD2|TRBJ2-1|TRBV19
TGTGCCAGTACAGGGCGCGGGGGGGCCTCCTACAATGAGCAGTTCTTC
CASTGRGGASYNEQFF
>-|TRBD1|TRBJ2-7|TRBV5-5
TGTGCCAGCAGCAAAGAACACACAGGGGGCTATGGCGAGCAGTACTTC
CASSKEHTGGYGEQYF
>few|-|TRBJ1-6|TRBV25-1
TGTGCCAGCAGTGAATCTCGCGGGAACAGATCACCCCTCCACTTT
CASSESRGNRSPLHF
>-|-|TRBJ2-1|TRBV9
TGTGCCAGCAGCGTAGAGGGGCTAAGCTCCTACAATGAGCAGTTCTTC
CASSVEGLSSYNEQFF
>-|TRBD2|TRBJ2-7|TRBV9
TGTGCCAGCAGCGCATCGGGACTAGCGGGGAACGAGCAGTACTTC
CASSASGLAGNEQYF
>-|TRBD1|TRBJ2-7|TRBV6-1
TGTGCCACACAAACCTTCCGGGACAGGGCGTACGAGCAGTACTTC
CATQTFRDRAYEQYF
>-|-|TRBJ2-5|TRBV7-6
TGTGCCAGCAGGGCCAGGGAGGCAGAGACCCAGTACTTC
CASRAREAETQYF
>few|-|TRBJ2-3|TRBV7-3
TGTGCCAGCAGCCTCAGCGAATGGGGGGGCCACACAGATACGCAGTATTTT
CASSLSEWGGHTDTQYF
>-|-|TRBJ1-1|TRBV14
TGTGCCAGCAGCCAAGTTCCAGAATACACTGAAGCTTTCTTT
CASSQVPEYTEAFF
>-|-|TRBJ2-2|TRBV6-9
TGTGCCAGCAGTTTATTGGAGGGGGAGCTGTTTTTT
CASSLLEGELFF
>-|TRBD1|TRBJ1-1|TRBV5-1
TGCGCCAGCAGCTTTGACTCAGGGGGCATTGAAGCTTTCTTT
CASSFDSGGIEAFF
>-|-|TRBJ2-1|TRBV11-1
TGTGCCAGCACCCGTCCTGGGGCAGGCAATGAGCAGTTCTTC
CASTRPGAGNEQFF
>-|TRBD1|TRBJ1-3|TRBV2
TGTGCCAGCCGGACAGGGTACTCTGGAAACACCATATATTTT
CASRTGYSGNTIYF
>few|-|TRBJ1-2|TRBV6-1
TGTGCCAGCAGTGAAGAGGACACCGGGCCCTATGGCTACACCTTC
CASSEEDTGPYGYTF
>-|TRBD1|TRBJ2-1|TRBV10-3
TGTGCCATCAGGGGGACAGGGAAGGGTCTTAATGAGCAGTTCTTC
CAIRGTGKGLNEQFF
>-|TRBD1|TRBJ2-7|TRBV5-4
TGTGCCAGCAGCCCGAGGACAGGAAGCTCCTACGAGCAGTACTTC
CASSPRTGSSYEQYF
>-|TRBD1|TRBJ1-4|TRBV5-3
TGTGCCAGAAGCCGGACAGGGGGCAATGCAACTAATGAAAAACTGTTTTTT
CARSRTGGNATNEKLFF
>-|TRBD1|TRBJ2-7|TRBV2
TGTGCCAGCAGTGAAGCCCGGGACAGGAGCTCCTACGAGCAGTACTTC
CASSEARDRSSYEQYF
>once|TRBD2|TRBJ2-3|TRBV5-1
TGCGCCGGTCCATATTGGGTAGCGGGGGCCCACACAGATACGCAGTATTTT
CAGPYWVAGAHTDTQYF
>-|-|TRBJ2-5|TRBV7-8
TGTGCCAGCAGCTTAGGGGGCGCCGGGTTGGAGACCCAGTACTTC
CASSLGGAGLETQYF
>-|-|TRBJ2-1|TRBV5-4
TGTGCCAGCAGCCTCGGGGACTCCTACAATGAGCAGTTCTTC
CASSLGDSYNEQFF
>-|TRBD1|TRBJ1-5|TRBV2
TGTGCCAGCAGTACTCAGCCGACAGGGCGAGGGAGCAATCAGCCCCAGCATTTT
CASSTQPTGRGSNQPQHF
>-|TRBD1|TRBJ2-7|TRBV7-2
TGTGCCAGCAGCGACGGGGACAGGGGCTACGAGCAGTACTTC
CASSDGDRGYEQYF
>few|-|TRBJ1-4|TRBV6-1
TGTGCCAGCAGTGAAGGGGAGGGATTAAGTGAAAAACTGTTTTTT
CASSEGEGLSEKLFF
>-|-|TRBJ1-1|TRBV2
TGTGCCAGCAGTGCCCGGGAGAACACTGAAGCTTTCTTT
CASSARENTEAFF